This TCR beta chain is from a study of beta chain features in type 1 diabetes (dated by TCRdb to 2016 to 2019). About the investigation overall: No differences in mean age, gender distribution, total cell number or subset yield were found between patients and healthy donors. A total of just under 110,000,000 sorted cells were examined across all samples, and RNA yield correlated strongly with the number of cells per subset. The study compared TCRB repertoires of sorted circulating CD4+ T cell subsets between recently diagnosed type 1 diabetes patients and matched healthy donors. Whereas all 30 or so donors provided naive and central memory subsets, regulatory and stem cell-like memory subsets were isolated from just 8 patients and about 8 healthy donors. Results the study describes overall, beyond this receptor: Type 1 diabetes patients showed a moderate but significant shortening of TCRB CDR3 length in all four CD4+ subsets. Because cDNA rather than genomic DNA was sequenced, highly expressing activated cells could have been over-represented, although no difference in activation and CD3 levels was found between groups. Only small numbers of individuals were included in the HLA sub-analyses, which left unresolved whether HLA type had any influence on TCRB rearrangement. Shorter templates might have been favored by PCR, but patient and control samples were amplified and corrected together, so both groups would have been affected equally by any skew. Naive, central memory and regulatory TCRB repertoires appeared to be more alike among patients than among healthy donors. At VDJ recombination sites, type 1 diabetes patients had fewer insertions and more deleted nucleotides, which implies abnormalities in thymic rearrangement.

The CDR3 spans 14 residues, from the cysteine through the phenylalanine. This entry keeps only the CDR3 DNA: 42 bases, framed from base 1. V sheds 0 bases and J sheds 6 bases, leaving 10 bases between their ends. The germline V gene yields LGHNA for CDR1 and YSLEER for CDR2. Each donor gave one peripheral blood draw, averaging approximately 0.11 L, which was collected into heparinised tubes. A BD FACSAria II was used to sort naive, central memory, regulatory and stem cell-like memory CD4+ T cells with a panel that included CD45RO, CCR7, CD25, CD127, CD95 and CD27. A purity above 95% was achieved for all sorted populations. PBMCs were isolated right away by Lymphoprep density gradient centrifugation and were stained directly, without culture. To minimize batch effects, samples were stained and sorted in pairs, one healthy donor with one patient per experiment. This clone has only a few counts. It has no known antigen specificity. No base quality values were provided; no much bigger clone lies one nucleotide off.

The entire isolated RNA was reverse transcribed using the High Capacity cDNA Reverse Transcription Kit, and thus expressed TCRB transcripts were sequenced. Deep immunoSEQ sequencing was performed on naive, central memory and regulatory T cell samples, with an average of roughly 3.3 million total reads per sample. After sorted cells were lysed in RLT buffer, RNA was extracted with DNase-treated RNeasy Micro or Mini kits, with the choice depending on cell number. To prevent cross-contamination, each cell subset was processed individually, whereas patient and healthy donor samples were processed jointly. The immunoSEQ multiplex PCR was used to amplify TCRB sequences from cDNA, yielding 87-bp fragments that span the CDR3 region. The amplicons were sequenced using the Illumina HiSeq platform. Processing in the source paper ran as follows. Synthetic template baselines were used to correct PCR bias computationally, reads within Hamming distance 2 were collapsed, and singletons that could not be merged were discarded. Reads were aligned against IMGT so that V, D and J genes, CDR3 length and insertions or deletions at six rearrangement sites could be assigned. Within each subset, clonotype counts were normalized to the number of sorted cells before true diversity and Gini coefficients were calculated with the tcR R package. Repertoire sharing was quantified using the overlap coefficient calculated on TCRB nucleotide sequences. TCRdb provides this immuneACCESS table in a form limited to in-frame rearrangements. Some clones are lacking; in checked studies, under half of them reflect an unresolved V gene, and why the rest are absent is not known. Clone size and the V and J calls come from that table; the DNA yielded D and trimming. This sample comprises 310,000 or so clones, roughly 8.8% of them detected only once. Of the sample, 0.95% to 1.1% falls within the top ten clones.

The TCR comes from a man aged 25 to 45 with type 1 diabetes. The rearranged segments are TRBV4-3 and TRBJ2-3, with the D segment identity uncertain. Input material: central memory CD4+ T cells from blood. The CDR3 reads as follows: CASSQEEFRDTQYF. At the DNA level, the sequence is TGCGCCAGCAGCCAAGAAGAGTTCCGGGATACGCAGTATTTT.